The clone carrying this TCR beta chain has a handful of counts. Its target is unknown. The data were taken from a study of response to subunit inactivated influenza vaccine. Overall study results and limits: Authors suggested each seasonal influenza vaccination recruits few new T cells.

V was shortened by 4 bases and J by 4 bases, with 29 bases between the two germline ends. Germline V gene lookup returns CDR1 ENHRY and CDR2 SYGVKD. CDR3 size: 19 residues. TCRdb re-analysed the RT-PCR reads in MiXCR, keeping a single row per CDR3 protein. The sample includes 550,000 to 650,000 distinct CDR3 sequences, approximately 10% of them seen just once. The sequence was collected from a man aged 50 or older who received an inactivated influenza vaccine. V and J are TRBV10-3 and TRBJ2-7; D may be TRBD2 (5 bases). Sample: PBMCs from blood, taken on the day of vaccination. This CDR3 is CAISGGPWGSEMPRYEQYF. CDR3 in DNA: TGTGCCATCAGTGGCGGGCCATGGGGTAGCGAGATGCCCCGGTACGAGCAGTACTTC.